This T cell receptor beta chain emerged from a study of Tregs in tolerant kidney transplant recipients. As to this clone: Its antigen is undetermined.

CD4+CD25+CD127- Tregs, CD4+CD25- non-Tregs, CD4 and CD8 cells were sorted. The CDR3 is 14 residues long. J was trimmed by 5 bases and V by 0 bases; bases with no gene match: 2. Germline CDR1 LNHDA, CDR2 SQIVND (reference sequence). The repertoire was sequenced with immunoSEQ multiplex PCR; TCRdb's copy has only in-frame clones and lacks some. The table shows 240,000 or so clones, with about 86% occurring only once. Regarding the study as a whole: Findings come from small patient numbers and require larger validation.

The receptor was isolated from a human donor in good health. The chain recombines TRBV19 with TRBJ2-3, with 7 bases that match TRBD2. What was sequenced was CD4+ T cells from blood. The CDR3 is CASSIEASGDTQYF. As DNA, the CDR3 is TGTGCCAGTAGTATAGAGGCTAGCGGAGATACGCAGTATTTT.